The 14 T cell receptor beta chains given below trace back to one sample, sequenced in a study of identical twins (dated by TCRdb to 2015 to 2016). The library relied on 5' RACE. For sequencing, an Illumina HiSeq 2000 was employed. In TCRdb, the public reads were trimmed at Q25 with fastp and aligned with MiXCR, with productive beta chains retained. Here each entry gathers all rows of one CDR3 protein and keeps the most common genes and DNA. The sample data list under 300,000 distinct CDR3 sequences, and about an eighth of these were observed just once. Clones ranked in the top ten supply 7% to 9% of the sample. The sequenced material came from memory (CD45RO+) T cells sorted from blood. This specimen's cell subset or site label, interpreted: CD45RO+ enriched T cells. Receptors originate from a woman younger than 35 in good health.

V usage is TRBV24-1 and J usage is TRBJ2-7; D is unclear. The V and J ends lost 2 bases and 6 bases respectively, with 13 bases between them. CDR3 length equals 14 residues. Looked up from germline, CDR1 is KGHDR and CDR2 is SFDVKD. The DNA of the CDR3 is TGTGCCACCAGTGATTCACGGGTCCCAGGCGAGCAGTACTTC. Amino acid sequence: CATSDSRVPGEQYF.

This clonotype was counted ten times or more. The genes are TRBV20-1 and TRBJ2-1; tentative D call: TRBD2 (5 bases). Trimming cost V 6 bases and J 6 bases, with 18 bases left between them. The CDR3 is 14 residues long. Germline V gene lookup returns CDR1 DFQATT and CDR2 SNEGSKA (reference sequence). The CDR3: CSANPLAKGNEQFF. In nucleotides, the CDR3 is TGCAGTGCGAACCCTCTAGCAAAGGGCAATGAGCAGTTCTTC.

This chain connects TRBV11-2 to TRBJ2-7; 8 bases agree with TRBD2. From germline, CDR1 is SGHAT and CDR2 FQNNGV. The CDR3 length is 16 residues. V lost 7 bases and J lost 5; bases outside the gene matches: 16. The DNA of the CDR3 is TGTGCCAGCATCCTCGACGTAATAGCGGGATCCCACGAGCAGTACTTC. Translation gives CASILDVIAGSHEQYF.

This clonotype was picked up a small number of times. Relative to the germline gene, one junction end is altered; a read error may explain this. The V gene is TRBV7-9, the J gene TRBJ2-7; D unresolved. The CDR3 consists of 12 residues. Germline CDR1 reads SEHNR; CDR2 reads FQNEAQ (reference sequence). The CDR3 sequence: CASSLELGTACF. The CDR3 DNA follows: TGTGCCAGCAGCTTAGAATTGGGCACGGCGTGCTTC.

The chain combines TRBV6-5 with TRBJ2-1; 8 nucleotides align to TRBD2. The CDR3 runs to 15 residues. The V gene's germline CDR1 is MNHEY and CDR2 SVGAGI. V lost 4 bases to trimming and J lost 7 bases; unmatched junction nucleotides: 9. CDR3 residues: CASSFNSGVGNEQFF. The CDR3, as DNA: TGTGCCAGCAGTTTTAATAGCGGGGTCGGGAATGAGCAGTTCTTC.

This clonotype occurred many times. The chain is built from TRBV12-3 or TRBV12-4 and TRBJ2-3, with D tentatively TRBD2 (6 bases). This CDR3 is 14 amino acids long. Trimming stripped 0 bases from V and 6 bases from J, with 10 bases between. The CDR3 DNA reads as TGTGCCAGCAGTTTAGCGCGGGGCGAGGATACGCAGTATTTT. It codes for CASSLARGEDTQYF.

V and J are TRBV7-2 and TRBJ2-7, with TRBD2 matching over 7 bases. In germline, CDR1 is SGHTA, CDR2 FQGNSA. The CDR3 loop spans 13 amino acids. V dropped 5 bases and J dropped 6; count of bases not matched to a gene: 7. The CDR3: CASSRSSGLEQYF. DNA for the CDR3: TGTGCCAGCAGCCGGTCTAGCGGTCTCGAGCAGTACTTC.

The genes are TRBV7-2 and TRBJ2-4, with no clear D. The CDR3 extends over 14 amino acids. Trimming took off 2 bases at V and 7 bases at J, with 12 bases between the two ends. Germline V lookup: CDR1 SGHTA, CDR2 FQGNSA. CDR3: CASSLYTPGNIQYF. DNA for the CDR3: TGTGCCAGCAGCTTATATACGCCTGGGAACATTCAGTACTTC.

In this sample, this clonotype turned up many times. The chain recombines TRBV5-5 with TRBJ2-1; D gene unclear. V lost 3 bases and J lost 4, with 20 bases in between. Germline CDR1 and CDR2: SGHKS and YYEKEE (reference sequence). The length of the CDR3 is 17 residues. CDR3: CASSWVNDRVYYNEQFF. For the CDR3, the DNA is TGTGCCAGCAGCTGGGTAAATGACCGTGTATATTACAATGAGCAGTTCTTC.

This clonotype was detected a few times. V gene TRBV3-1 combines with J gene TRBJ1-5; D possibly corresponds to TRBD1 (5 bases). The CDR3 consists of 15 residues. V was cut by 0 bases and J by 6 bases, with 12 bases left in between. Looked up from germline, CDR1 is LGHDT and CDR2 is YNNKEL (reference sequence). The CDR3 DNA sequence: TGTGCCAGCAGCCAAGAAAGCGCGGGGACTCAGCCCCAGCATTTT. This encodes CASSQESAGTQPQHF.

This clonotype came up a few times. This rearrangement joins TRBV7-2 to TRBJ1-1; D is ambiguous. The ends were cut back, 4 bases at V and 4 bases at J, with 7 bases in the middle. The CDR3 sequence is 12 residues long. Germline V gives CDR1 SGHTA, CDR2 FQGNSA. The CDR3 coding sequence is TGTGCCAGCAGCTCGAGGTTCACTGAAGCTTTCTTT. Residues: CASSSRFTEAFF. The variable domain in full, with the rest retrieved from reference TRBV7-2 and TRBJ1-1, is GAGVSQSPSNKVTEKGKDVELRCDPISGHTALYWYRQSLGQGLEFLIYFQGNSAPDKSGLPSDRFSAERTGGSVSTLTIQRTQQEDSAVYLCASSSRFTEAFFGQGTRLTVV.

The table lists this clonotype with many counts. J is TRBJ2-5 and V is TRBV5-1; 7 bases align to TRBD1. The CDR3 covers 13 residues. Per germline, CDR1 SGHRS and CDR2 YFSETQ. The trim removed 3 bases at V and 5 bases at J, leaving 4 bases unmatched. The CDR3 region is CASSSSGGETQYF. CDR3 in DNA: TGCGCCAGCAGCTCTTCAGGGGGTGAGACCCAGTACTTC.

This clonotype was picked up a small number of times. The chain uses TRBV5-6 and TRBJ1-6; 8 bases are a match to TRBD1. Germline trimming cut 0 bases from V and 8 bases from J; bases unmatched to any gene: 4. Germline assignment: CDR1 SGHDT and CDR2 YYEEEE. The CDR3 totals 15 residues. For the CDR3, the DNA is TGTGCCAGCAGCTTGGTAGGACAGGGATATTCACCCCTCCACTTT. It specifies CASSLVGQGYSPLHF.

This clonotype was seen only a few times. The DNA for the CDR3 is TGTGCCAGCAGCCAAGATCCAGCAGGGACTAGCGGAAATGAGCAGTTCTTC. Protein product: CASSQDPAGTSGNEQFF. The rearrangement joins TRBV4-2 to TRBJ2-1; the match to TRBD2 covers 11 bases. The CDR3 runs to 17 residues. The ends lost 0 bases at V and 7 bases at J; junction bases unmatched: 8. Germline values: CDR1 LGHNA, CDR2 YNFKEQ.